The 8 T cell receptor beta chains below come from one sample, sequenced in a study of post-analysis software for immune sequencing data. Study-level findings and limits: Included in a set of 5 or 6 TRBV segments more frequent in patients than controls were TRBV5-6, TRBV5-1 and TRBV20-1.

Incorporated into the TCR beta cDNA libraries were unique molecular identifiers, which served to reduce PCR and sequencing biases. TCRdb re-called the PCR reads through MiXCR, storing one row per CDR3 protein. The table lists some 370,000 distinct CDR3 sequences, around 33% of them singletons, with around 15% in the top ten. No antigen has been assigned to these receptors. Material for sequencing was blood. The receptors stem from a girl under 18 with multiple sclerosis.

The V gene is TRBV29-1, the J gene TRBJ1-2; no reliable D call. The CDR3 runs to 12 residues. Trimming cost V 3 bases and J 6 bases, with 11 bases left between them. CDR1 is SQVTM, CDR2 ANQGSEA, per germline. The CDR3 DNA reads as TGCAGCGTTGATCCAGTGGGCCATGGCTACACCTTC. Translation gives CSVDPVGHGYTF.

CDR3 bases: TGCGCCAGCAGCTTGGGAGGCGGGGGCCCCTACGAGCAGTACTTC. It translates to CASSLGGGGPYEQYF. The chain recombines TRBV5-1 with TRBJ2-7; the D gene is possibly TRBD2 (7 bases). V was shortened by 0 bases and J by 2 bases, with 12 bases between the two germline ends. From germline, CDR1 is SGHRS and CDR2 YFSETQ. This CDR3 contains 15 residues.

This clonotype occurred a few times. The chain is built from TRBV20-1 and TRBJ1-1, with D tentatively TRBD1 (5 bases). The CDR3 contains 15 residues. The germline V gene has CDR1 DFQATT and CDR2 SNEGSKA (reference sequence). V dropped 7 bases and J dropped 4 bases, with 22 bases sitting between them. CDR3 sequence (DNA): TGCAGTGGAATTCGCCGGGTAGGGGCGGGCACTGAAGCTTTCTTT. It specifies CSGIRRVGAGTEAFF.

This rearrangement joins TRBV3-1 to TRBJ1-6; no firm D call. The CDR3 runs 15 residues. V lost 7 bases and J lost 10, with 20 bases in between. CDR1 and CDR2 from the germline V gene are LGHDT and YNNKEL (reference sequence). The CDR3 coding sequence is TGTGCCAGCACCTCCTCGACCTCCGGAGTATCACCCCTCCACTTT. It encodes CASTSSTSGVSPLHF.

This clonotype was observed a handful of times. The chain carries TRBV6-6 and TRBJ1-2; D not certain. Germline CDR1 and CDR2: MNHNY and SVGAGI (reference sequence). CDR3 length: 15 amino acids. V was clipped by 6 bases and J by 2 bases, with 16 bases between them. The chain's CDR3 is CASSLVRGGNYGYTF. The CDR3 DNA reads TGTGCCAGCAGCTTAGTCCGGGGAGGAAACTATGGCTACACCTTC.

The genes are TRBV2 and TRBJ1-5; TRBD1 is a possible D gene (6 bases). The CDR3 spans 14 residues. The germline V and J ends were trimmed by 4 bases and 3 bases, with 10 bases remaining between them. Germline V gene data show CDR1 as SNHLY and CDR2 as FYNNEI. CDR3 coding DNA: TGTGCCAGCAGTGGAAGGACAGACAATCAGCCCCAGCATTTT. Amino acids: CASSGRTDNQPQHF.

There are many counts of this clonotype. This chain joins TRBV10-3 and TRBJ2-7; D may match TRBD1 or TRBD2 (6 bases each). Germline CDR1 is ENHRY and CDR2 is SYGVKD. Trimming cost V 0 bases and J 4 bases, with 13 bases left between them. This CDR3 comprises 15 residues. CDR3 bases: TGTGCCATCAGTGAGTCCGGCAGGGGAGGATACGAGCAGTACTTC. Translation gives CAISESGRGGYEQYF.

This chain joins TRBV7-9 and TRBJ2-2, with D perhaps matching TRBD2 (5 bases). Trimming pared 1 base from V and 4 bases from J, leaving 7 bases between. The CDR3 loop spans 14 amino acids. Per germline, CDR1 SEHNR and CDR2 FQNEAQ (reference sequence). The CDR3 loop is CASSLEGSTGELFF. In DNA form, the CDR3 reads TGTGCCAGCAGCTTAGAAGGGAGCACCGGGGAGCTGTTTTTT.